Included here is one T cell receptor beta chain sequence, with context. Its antigen is currently unknown. These data come from a study of blood T cells in healthy people across ages. The study, taken as a whole, reports: Using unsorted PBMCs precluded a conclusive naive versus antigen-experienced comparison.

Every donor provided roughly 10 milliliters of peripheral blood. Per individual sample, total RNA of at least 5 micrograms was extracted. The authors ran a second PCR of about 7 to 11 cycles using a sample-barcoded 5' primer and a J-beta primer mix. TCRdb independently ran MiXCR on the 5' RACE reads; one entry per CDR3 protein. This table holds 1.4 million to 1.5 million distinct CDR3 sequences, approximately 40% found once. The CDR3 totals 16 residues. Germline V gives CDR1 SGHRS, CDR2 YFSETQ. V lost 4 bases, J lost 5 bases, and 18 bases lay in between. This clonotype was obtained from a woman between 18 and 29 years old in good health. Sequences were obtained from blood. This sequence joins TRBV5-1 and TRBJ2-2, with D maybe TRBD1 (5 bases). The CDR3 loop is CASSPGPGRETGELFF. In nucleotides, the CDR3 is TGCGCCAGCAGCCCCGGACCAGGGCGCGAAACCGGGGAGCTGTTTTTT.